This T cell receptor (beta chain) was found in a study of OX40 agonist ivuxolimab in advanced cancers. Study overall: Melanoma, hepatocellular carcinoma, head and neck or renal cell cancer occurred in dose-escalation patients. The study's findings and limits: Both CD4+ and CD8+ T cell populations in blood had undergone clonal expansion by week 6 at 0.1 to 3.0 mg/kg. Normalized T-cell clonal expansion was also low in a subset of nonresponders.

The CDR3 is 14 amino acids. Germline-derived CDR1 and CDR2 are WSHSY and SAAADI. With 6 bases clipped from V and 2 bases from J, the junction kept 4 bases outside the gene matches. The sample holds one count of this clone. The antigen is undetermined. The table came from immunoSEQ multiplex PCR; TCRdb's copy has only in-frame clones and leaves some out. The profile covers roughly 40,000 clones, with roughly nine tenths appearing a single time and around 29% taken by the ten largest. People who had autoimmune disease history or systemic immunosuppression were excluded. Source: CD4+ or CD8+ T cells sorted from blood, taken in a trial of the OX40 agonist ivuxolimab. This receptor was identified in an adult with an advanced solid tumor such as melanoma, head and neck, liver or kidney cancer. This sequence joins TRBV10-2 and TRBJ2-7; 10 bases match TRBD2. The CDR3 reads CASSPGLAAYEQYF. The DNA of the CDR3 is TGCGCCAGCAGCCCTGGACTAGCGGCCTACGAGCAGTACTTC.